Below are 19 T cell receptor beta chains sequenced from a single sample in a study of early T cells in non-severe SARS-CoV-2 infection. TCRdb independently ran MiXCR on the 5' RACE reads; one entry per CDR3 protein. The table has about 69,000 distinct CDR3 sequences, approximately 4.5% seen once. Sequencing was performed on whole blood, taken at baseline. The source is an adult who was a healthcare worker with PCR-confirmed SARS-CoV-2 infection or an uninfected control (not recorded which). The donor label of this sample is uncertain.

This clonotype has at least ten counts. The CDR3 spells CASSLSRDTEAFF. The DNA of the CDR3 is TGTGCCAGCAGCCTATCCAGGGACACTGAAGCTTTCTTT. This chain joins TRBV7-8 and TRBJ1-1, with D possibly matching TRBD1 (5 bases). Between the trimmed V and J ends, which lost 5 bases and 3 bases, there was a span of 10 bases. The length of the CDR3 is 13 residues. Germline assignment: CDR1 SGHVS and CDR2 FQNEAQ.

Note on this clonotype: A much bigger clone sits one base away, suggesting this may be a read error. Because it lacks the conserved phenylalanine or tryptophan at the end, this CDR3 is likely a read error. The genes are TRBV7-6 and TRBJ2-3; TRBD2 agrees at 8 bases. Germline CDR1 and CDR2: SGHVS and FNYEAQ. Germline trimming cut 4 bases from V and 2 bases from J; bases unmatched to any gene: 5. The CDR3 has 15 residues. In DNA form, the CDR3 reads TGTGCCAGCAGCTCGTTTAGCGGGGCCACAGATACGCAGTATTAT. Protein sequence: CASSSFSGATDTQYY.

This clonotype has ten or more counts. The CDR3 here is CASSVVPSGGGTDTQYF. CDR3 bases: TGTGCCAGCAGCGTAGTTCCTAGCGGGGGCGGGACAGATACGCAGTATTTT. This chain links TRBV9 with TRBJ2-3; 10 nucleotides line up with TRBD2. Germline V lookup: CDR1 SGDLS, CDR2 YYNGEE. This CDR3 spans 17 amino acids. Trimming cost V 0 bases and J 3 bases; bases outside gene matches: 7.

The table lists this clonotype with many counts. The chain joins TRBV6-2 or TRBV6-3 to TRBJ1-1; 8 bases are shared with TRBD1. Germline CDR1 MNHEY, CDR2 SVGEGT. CDR3 length: 16 amino acids. Trimming removed 6 bases from V and 3 bases from J; junction bases left unmatched: 12. The CDR3 sequence is CASRETGGYEDTEAFF. CDR3 coding DNA: TGTGCCAGCAGGGAAACAGGGGGTTATGAGGACACTGAAGCTTTCTTT.

This clonotype appeared many times. The rearrangement joins TRBV25-1 to TRBJ2-5; 10 nucleotides agree with TRBD2. Trimming cost V 3 bases and J 0 bases; bases outside gene matches: 7. CDR1 and CDR2 (germline): MGHDK, SYGVNS. The CDR3 consists of 17 residues. The CDR3 reads CASSEQTSGVYQETQYF. The DNA of the CDR3 is TGTGCCAGCAGTGAGCAAACTAGCGGGGTGTACCAAGAGACCCAGTACTTC.

This clonotype has a count of ten or more. The chain employs TRBV18 and TRBJ2-6, with 9 bases lining up with TRBD1. The germline V gene has CDR1 KGHSH and CDR2 LQKENI. CDR3 length equals 18 residues. V trimming: 3 bases; J trimming: 2 bases; junction bases outside the gene matches: 8. CDR3 nucleotide sequence: TGTGCCAGCTCACCGCGGGACAGGGAAGAACCTGGGGCCAACGTCCTGACTTTC. Its protein is CASSPRDREEPGANVLTF.

This clonotype was seen many times. The rearrangement links TRBV5-5 to TRBJ1-1; D remains ambiguous. V was pared by 3 bases and J by 0 bases, with 6 bases between. This CDR3 comprises 13 residues. Germline CDR1 and CDR2: SGHKS and YYEKEE (reference sequence). The CDR3 here is CASSSILNTEAFF. CDR3 coding DNA: TGTGCCAGCAGCTCCATACTGAACACTGAAGCTTTCTTT.

This clonotype was picked up a small number of times. V usage is TRBV12-3 or TRBV12-4 and J usage is TRBJ2-6; weak D call: TRBD1 (6 bases). The CDR3 is made up of 17 amino acids. Trimming left V 2 bases short and J 2 bases short, with 13 bases between. The CDR3 region is CASSLNWGLTGANVLTF. CDR3 coding DNA: TGTGCCAGCAGTTTAAACTGGGGGCTCACTGGGGCCAACGTCCTGACTTTC.

This clonotype has a count of ten or more. V usage is TRBV6-5 and J usage is TRBJ1-2; D gene unclear. This CDR3 has 14 residues. CDR1 MNHEY and CDR2 SVGAGI come from the germline V gene. Trimming removed 6 bases at V and 5 bases at J, with 16 bases between. The DNA for the CDR3 is TGTGCCAGCAGCTTCAAACTCGAAAAATATGGCTACACCTTC. Its translation is CASSFKLEKYGYTF.

The rearrangement uses TRBV6-5 and TRBJ2-3; no firm D call. The CDR3 totals 13 residues. Germline CDR1 MNHEY, CDR2 SVGAGI. V was clipped by 10 bases and J by 1 base, with 12 bases between them. CDR3 loop: CATLLDGTDTQYF. CDR3 DNA sequence: TGTGCCACTCTCCTAGACGGCACAGATACGCAGTATTTT.

This clonotype was counted a few times. The V gene is TRBV2, the J gene TRBJ2-4; D is unresolved. V lost 6 bases and J lost 7, with 13 bases in between. From germline, CDR1 is SNHLY and CDR2 FYNNEI. CDR3 size: 13 residues. In nucleotides, the CDR3 is TGTGCCAGCAGCGTTGGAAGTAGTAACATTCAGTACTTC. Encoded protein: CASSVGSSNIQYF.

The CDR3: CASSLISMAGANSPLHF. The CDR3 nucleotides are TGTGCCAGCAGCTTAATTTCTATGGCGGGGGCTAATTCACCCCTCCACTTT. V and J are TRBV7-9 and TRBJ1-6; TRBD1 is a possible D gene (6 bases). The germline V gene encodes CDR1 SEHNR and CDR2 FQNEAQ (reference sequence). This CDR3 is 17 amino acids long. With 2 bases removed from V and 6 bases from J, the gap between germline ends came to 17 bases.

V usage is TRBV2 and J usage is TRBJ2-3, with D hard to call. CDR1 and CDR2 from the germline V gene are SNHLY and FYNNEI. V gave up 4 bases and J gave up 3 bases, with 5 bases separating them. The CDR3 length is 12 residues. CDR3 sequence reads: CASSGQTDTQYF. Written as DNA, the CDR3 is TGTGCCAGCAGTGGGCAAACAGATACGCAGTATTTT.

This clonotype has a count of ten or more. This chain uses TRBV27 with TRBJ2-5, with TRBD2 as a possible D gene (5 bases). CDR1 is MNHEY and CDR2 is SMNVEV in the germline V gene (reference sequence). V lost 4 bases and J lost 7, with 16 bases in between. This CDR3 has 14 amino acids. The CDR3 DNA follows: TGTGCCAGCAGTTCAACGACTAACTCGGGGACCCAGTACTTC. Residues: CASSSTTNSGTQYF.

V gene TRBV18 combines with J gene TRBJ2-3; D is undetermined. CDR1 is KGHSH, CDR2 LQKENI, per germline. CDR3 length equals 15 residues. Trimming removed 3 bases at V and 0 bases at J, with 10 bases between. CDR3 DNA: TGTGCCAGCTCACCCTGGACGGCCAGCACAGATACGCAGTATTTT. Translation gives CASSPWTASTDTQYF.

The rearrangement uses TRBV15 and TRBJ1-2; the match to TRBD1 covers 7 bases. The V gene's germline CDR1 is LNHNV and CDR2 YYDKDF (reference sequence). This CDR3 contains 15 residues. V was pared by 2 bases and J by 8 bases, with 11 bases of the junction left unmatched. CDR3 DNA: TGTGCCACCAGCAGAAACCCACAGGGGTTCTGGGGCTACACCTTC. This sequence encodes CATSRNPQGFWGYTF.

There are a few counts of this clonotype. The chain has TRBV10-3 and TRBJ1-3; D perhaps matches TRBD1 (5 bases). CDR3 length: 13 residues. Trimming stripped 6 bases from V and 4 bases from J, with 10 bases between. From germline, CDR1 is ENHRY and CDR2 SYGVKD. The CDR3 spells CAISGTDGNTIYF. In DNA, the CDR3 is TGTGCCATCAGCGGGACGGACGGAAACACCATATATTTT.

This sequence joins TRBV11-2 and TRBJ1-1; D unclear. CDR1 and CDR2 (germline): SGHAT, FQNNGV. This CDR3 has 15 residues. Trimming left V 2 bases short and J 0 bases short, with 10 bases between. The CDR3 DNA is TGTGCCAGCAGCTTACGAGGTACCATGAACACTGAAGCTTTCTTT. Protein: CASSLRGTMNTEAFF.

This clonotype was detected ten times or more. J is TRBJ2-5 and V is TRBV28; D may match TRBD1 or TRBD2 (5 bases each). CDR1 is MDHEN, CDR2 SYDVKM, per germline. Trimming stripped 5 bases from V and 8 bases from J, with 9 bases between. CDR3 size: 11 residues. CDR3 sequence reads: CASSGTNTQYF. Written as DNA, the CDR3 is TGTGCCAGCAGTGGGACGAACACCCAGTACTTC.